The clone carrying this TCR beta chain was recorded a few times. Its target is unknown. The data were obtained in a study of T cell responses to AZD1222 COVID-19 vaccine. Study-level information: The study pooled second doses at about 4 or about 12 weeks. Findings and caveats of the study: White British donors predominated, females outnumbered males, and clonal diversity was possibly underestimated. The study found Spike-specific TCR breadth and depth rose after two AZD1222 doses. Recipients of AZD1222 seropositive at baseline numbered only 6 or 7.

Trimming pared 5 bases from V and 5 bases from J, leaving 15 bases between. The CDR3 is 15 amino acids. Germline loops: CDR1 KGHSH, CDR2 LQKENI. The method was immunoSEQ multiplex PCR; TCRdb's version includes in-frame clones alone and lacks a portion of them. The table lists approximately 100,000 clones, approximately 88% of them singletons. Sample: peripheral blood, taken on day 0 of AZD1222 vaccination. This clonotype was sampled from an adult in good health. The chain uses TRBV18 and TRBJ1-4; TRBD1 might be the D (6 bases). The CDR3 loop reads CASSSGQSKNEKLFF. The DNA for the CDR3 is TGTGCCAGCTCAAGCGGACAGAGTAAGAATGAAAAACTGTTTTTT.